These T cell receptor beta chains were read from a single sample in a study of post-analysis software for immune sequencing data. TCRdb used MiXCR to reprocess the PCR reads, holding one entry per CDR3 protein. This sample has around 400,000 distinct CDR3 sequences, with about 39% found just once. The sequenced sample consisted of blood. The receptors were gathered from a girl aged 2-10 years with multiple sclerosis. Each CDR3 is given with its conserved first and last residue. D genes are given only for firm matches. The size field is filled for only some rows; it gives once, few, many or a size class.

few	TRBD2	15	TRBV20-1	TRBJ2-3	TGCAGTGCTCCGGGACTAGCGGGTTTGACAGATACGCAGTATTTT	CSAPGLAGLTDTQYF
once	NA	19	TRBV4-1	TRBJ2-3	TGCGCCAGCAGCCGAGATTGGTCGGGGGGCACCGATAGCACAGATACGCAGTATTTT	CASSRDWSGGTDSTDTQYF
few	TRBD2	15	TRBV5-1	TRBJ2-5	TGCGCCAGCAGCCGGGCACTAGCGGGAGGAGAGACCCAGTACTTC	CASSRALAGGETQYF
few	NA	10	TRBV20-1	TRBJ1-2	TGCACCCCTACCCTCTATGGCTACACCTTC	CTPTLYGYTF
NA	NA	16	TRBV25-1	TRBJ1-5	TGTGCCAGCAGCAAGGGGGGGAGTGTAGGCAATCAGCCCCAGCATTTT	CASSKGGSVGNQPQHF
NA	NA	15	TRBV7-9	TRBJ2-7	TGTGCCAGCAGCTACCCCGGGACGGCCCCTTACGAGCAGTACTTC	CASSYPGTAPYEQYF
many	NA	14	TRBV19	TRBJ2-7	TGTGCCAGTAGTCCTTCCGTCCTACTTTACGAGCAGTACTTC	CASSPSVLLYEQYF
NA	TRBD2	17	TRBV9	TRBJ2-1	TGTGCCAGCAGCGCCCGACTAGCGGCGTTGTCCAGCAATGAGCAGTTCTTC	CASSARLAALSSNEQFF
NA	NA	14	TRBV29-1	TRBJ2-3	TGCAGCGTTGAAGTCCTGATCCCCCAGGATACGCAGTATTTT	CSVEVLIPQDTQYF
few	NA	17	TRBV7-8	TRBJ2-1	TGTGCCAGCAGCTTAGAAACCCCAGTGGTGAGCTACAATGAGCAGTTCTTC	CASSLETPVVSYNEQFF
NA	NA	15	TRBV14	TRBJ2-3	TGTGCCAGCAGCCCCCGGGGACCTAGCACAGATACGCAGTATTTT	CASSPRGPSTDTQYF
NA	TRBD1	14	TRBV20-1	TRBJ2-5	TGCAGTGCTAAGAAACAGGGGGAAAGGGAGACCCAGTACTTC	CSAKKQGERETQYF
few	NA	14	TRBV7-6	TRBJ1-2	TGTGCCAGCAGCCCCCTCGGAGGGGCAGATGGCTACACCTTC	CASSPLGGADGYTF
NA	TRBD1	12	TRBV20-1	TRBJ2-7	TGCAGTGCGCCGGGACAGGCCTTGGAGCAGTACTTC	CSAPGQALEQYF
few	TRBD2	13	TRBV20-1	TRBJ2-1	TGCAGTGCTAGAGAGGCTAGCGGGGCTGAGCAGTTCTTC	CSAREASGAEQFF
NA	NA	18	TRBV6-5	TRBJ2-7	TGTGCCAGCAGTTCCACGGGCTTGCAGACCTCGTGGGTATACGAGCAGTACTTC	CASSSTGLQTSWVYEQYF
NA	NA	15	TRBV6-1	TRBJ1-5	TGTGCCAGCAGTGGGCCTGGGGCAAGCAATCAGCCCCAGCATTTT	CASSGPGASNQPQHF
NA	TRBD2	16	TRBV6-5	TRBJ2-1	TGTGCCAGCAGTTACTCGTGGGACTATGGAAGCCGTGAGCAGTTCTTC	CASSYSWDYGSREQFF
few	NA	15	TRBV4-2	TRBJ2-7	TGTGCCAGCAGCCAGGGGCTTTCGTTTCTCTACGAGCAGTACTTC	CASSQGLSFLYEQYF
few	TRBD1	16	TRBV20-1	TRBJ2-7	TGCAGTGCTAGAGATCTAAGGCAAGGGGGCGGCTACGAGCAGTACTTC	CSARDLRQGGGYEQYF
NA	NA	15	TRBV14	TRBJ2-1	TGTGCCAGCAGCCAATGGTCAGGGATGTACAATGAGCAGTTCTTC	CASSQWSGMYNEQFF
few	NA	15	TRBV27	TRBJ1-2	TGTGCCAGCAGCCCCGGGCCTTGGCTAGGCTATGGCTACACCTTC	CASSPGPWLGYGYTF
NA	NA	15	TRBV9	TRBJ1-1	TGTGCCAGCAGGCCTACCGGTGCCAGGGCCACTGAAGCTTTCTTT	CASRPTGARATEAFF
NA	NA	14	TRBV12-3/TRBV12-4	TRBJ2-1	TGTGCCAGCAGCCGTAGCGGACCTTACAATGAGCAGTTCTTC	CASSRSGPYNEQFF
many	NA	14	TRBV24-1	TRBJ1-5	TGTGCCACCAGTGATCGCACCCGAAATCAGCCCCAGCATTTT	CATSDRTRNQPQHF
few	NA	15	TRBV7-9	TRBJ1-2	TGTGCCAGCAGCTTACAAGAAACGGCTAACTATGGCTACACCTTC	CASSLQETANYGYTF
many	NA	10	TRBV29-1	TRBJ2-1	TGCAGCGTTGCCTACAATGAGCAGTTCTTC	CSVAYNEQFF
few	NA	16	TRBV7-9	TRBJ2-3	TGTGCCAGCAGCCCTGAACAGGGGAGGATGGAAGATACGCAGTATTTT	CASSPEQGRMEDTQYF
NA	NA	14	TRBV14	TRBJ2-5	TGTGCCAGCAGCCAAGATTATGCGGAAGAGACCCAGTACTTC	CASSQDYAEETQYF
NA	NA	15	TRBV27	TRBJ2-1	TGTGCCAGCAGTTTCGTCCGGGTTGGTGACAATGAGCAGTTCTTC	CASSFVRVGDNEQFF
once	NA	15	TRBV28	TRBJ2-1	TGTGCCAGCAGTTCTTACCGACAGTACGACAATGAGCAGTTCTTC	CASSSYRQYDNEQFF